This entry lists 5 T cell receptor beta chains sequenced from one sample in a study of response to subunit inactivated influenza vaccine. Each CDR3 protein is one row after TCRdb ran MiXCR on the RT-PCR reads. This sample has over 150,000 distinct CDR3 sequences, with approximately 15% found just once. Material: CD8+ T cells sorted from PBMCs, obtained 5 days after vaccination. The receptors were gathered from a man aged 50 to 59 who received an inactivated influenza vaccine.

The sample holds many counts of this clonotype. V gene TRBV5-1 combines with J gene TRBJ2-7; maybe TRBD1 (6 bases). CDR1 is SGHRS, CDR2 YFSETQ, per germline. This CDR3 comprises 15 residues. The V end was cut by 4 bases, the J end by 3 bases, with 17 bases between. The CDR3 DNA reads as TGCGCCAGCAGCCCCACCGGGACACGGAACTACGAGCAGTACTTC. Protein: CASSPTGTRNYEQYF.

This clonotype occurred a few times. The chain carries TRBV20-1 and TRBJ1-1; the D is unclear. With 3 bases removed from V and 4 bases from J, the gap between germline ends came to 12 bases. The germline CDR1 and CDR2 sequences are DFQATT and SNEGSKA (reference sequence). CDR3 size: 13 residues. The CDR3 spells CSARLEGGTEAFF. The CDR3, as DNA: TGCAGTGCTAGGTTAGAGGGTGGCACTGAAGCTTTCTTT.

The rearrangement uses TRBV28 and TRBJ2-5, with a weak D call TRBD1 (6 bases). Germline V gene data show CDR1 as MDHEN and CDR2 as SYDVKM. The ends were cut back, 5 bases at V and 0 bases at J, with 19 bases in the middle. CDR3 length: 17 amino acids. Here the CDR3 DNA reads TGTGCCAGCAGTGTAAACTCGGGACATCAGTACCAAGAGACCCAGTACTTC. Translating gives CASSVNSGHQYQETQYF.

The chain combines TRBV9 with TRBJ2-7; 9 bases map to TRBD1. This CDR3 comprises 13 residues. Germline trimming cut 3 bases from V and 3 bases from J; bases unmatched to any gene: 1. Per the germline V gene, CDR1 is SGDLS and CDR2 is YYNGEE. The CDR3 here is CASSGGQGYEQYF. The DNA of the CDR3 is TGTGCCAGCAGCGGGGGACAGGGCTACGAGCAGTACTTC.

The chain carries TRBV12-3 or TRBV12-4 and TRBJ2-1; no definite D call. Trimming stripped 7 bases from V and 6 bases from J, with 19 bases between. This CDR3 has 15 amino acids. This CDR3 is CASTQDVEWGNEQFF. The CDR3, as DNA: TGTGCCAGCACCCAAGACGTAGAGTGGGGCAATGAGCAGTTCTTC.